The 30 T cell receptor beta chains reported below all come from one sample, sequenced in a study of shared clonotypes between healthy human individuals. Here immunoSEQ multiplex PCR was the method, and the copy in TCRdb shows in-frame clones only, minus some. The sample records about 2.4 million clones, roughly 93% being singletons. The sample taken for sequencing was naive CD4+ T cells from PBMCs. The subset here: CD45RA+ positively selected. The receptors come from a man younger than 35 in good health. Some clones in this sample may be carry-over from other donors' samples.

The chain joins TRBV7-2 to TRBJ2-7; no definite D call. Between the trimmed V and J ends, which lost 1 base and 0 bases, there was a span of 10 bases. Germline lookup yields CDR1 SGHTA and CDR2 FQGNSA. The CDR3 has 15 amino acids. The CDR3 region is CASSLDPGHSYEQYF. The CDR3 DNA sequence: TGTGCCAGCAGCTTAGATCCCGGGCACTCCTACGAGCAGTACTTC.

The chain combines TRBV7-8 with TRBJ2-5, with D possibly being TRBD2 (6 bases). Trimming shortened V by 0 bases and J by 4 bases, and 15 bases separated the two germline ends. Germline CDR1 is SGHVS and CDR2 is FQNEAQ. The CDR3 has 16 residues. In nucleotides, the CDR3 is TGTGCCAGCAGCTTAGCGGGTAGCGGAGCGCCAGAGACCCAGTACTTC. Translating it yields CASSLAGSGAPETQYF.

The chain joins TRBV18 to TRBJ2-7; D is unclear. Trimming removed 6 bases at V and 4 bases at J, with 13 bases between. CDR3 length: 13 residues. Germline V gives CDR1 KGHSH, CDR2 LQKENI. CDR3 protein: CASSGALEYEQYF. The CDR3 coding sequence is TGTGCCAGCTCGGGCGCGCTAGAATACGAGCAGTACTTC.

This chain connects TRBV27 to TRBJ2-5; D unclear. The better agreement between TRBJ2-7 and the DNA end casts doubt on the J call. The CDR3 sequence is 14 residues long. The germline V gene has CDR1 MNHEY and CDR2 SMNVEV (reference sequence). The CDR3 sequence is CASSLVASPDEQYF. Here the CDR3 DNA reads TGTGCCAGCAGTTTGGTGGCTAGTCCGGACGAGCAGTACTTC.

The count of this clone is one. The gene calls are TRBV5-6 and TRBJ1-2; tentative D call: TRBD1 (6 bases). Germline values: CDR1 SGHDT, CDR2 YYEEEE. Trimming shortened V by 0 bases and J by 7 bases, and 13 bases separated the two germline ends. CDR3 size: 14 residues. For the CDR3, the DNA is TGTGCCAGCAGCTTGGCCCCGGGGGCGGTTGGCTACACCTTC. It encodes CASSLAPGAVGYTF.

The gene calls are TRBV7-2 and TRBJ2-7; TRBD1 matches at 7 bases. V gave up 7 bases and J gave up 6 bases; unmatched junction bases: 9. This CDR3 comprises 13 residues. Germline lookup yields CDR1 SGHTA and CDR2 FQGNSA. This CDR3 reads CASKSGGSFEQYF. For the CDR3, the DNA is TGTGCCAGCAAATCAGGGGGATCGTTCGAGCAGTACTTC.

V and J are TRBV5-1 and TRBJ2-1, with 10 bases aligning to TRBD1. The germline gives CDR1 SGHRS, CDR2 YFSETQ. The junction had 11 bases not matched to a gene; V was cut back by 1 base and J by 4 bases. CDR3 length: 18 residues. The DNA of the CDR3 is TGCGCCAGCAGCTTGATGGTCCCCGGGACAGGGGCGTACAATGAGCAGTTCTTC. This encodes CASSLMVPGTGAYNEQFF.

This chain connects TRBV15 to TRBJ2-7; D may be TRBD2 (6 bases). CDR3 length equals 15 residues. In germline, CDR1 is LNHNV, CDR2 YYDKDF (reference sequence). Trimming stripped 1 base from V and 0 bases from J, with 10 bases between. The CDR3 region has the DNA TGTGCCACCAGCAGAGGCGGAGGGAGCTCCTACGAGCAGTACTTC. Its protein product is CATSRGGGSSYEQYF.

V usage is TRBV6-5 and J usage is TRBJ1-6, with D possibly TRBD1 on 6 matching bases. CDR1 and CDR2 from the germline V gene are MNHEY and SVGAGI. The CDR3 loop spans 15 amino acids. Deletions cut 2 bases from V and 10 bases from J, with 15 bases between. The CDR3 is CASSYKQGRVSPLHF. The DNA of the CDR3 is TGTGCCAGCAGTTACAAACAGGGTAGGGTCTCACCCCTCCACTTT.

The chain carries TRBV5-1 and TRBJ2-7; D may correspond to TRBD1 or TRBD2 (5 bases each). Trimming removed 4 bases at V and 7 bases at J, with 18 bases between. From germline, CDR1 is SGHRS and CDR2 YFSETQ. The CDR3 has 14 amino acids. The CDR3 nucleotides are TGCGCCAGCAGCACCGGGGCCTCGTCCCTTGAGCAGTACTTC. Protein product: CASSTGASSLEQYF.

This clone has only one observation. The same CDR3 can be traced to other DNA sequences in this sample. The chain has TRBV7-2 and TRBJ2-7, with 13 bases that match TRBD2. This CDR3 comprises 15 residues. J gave up 2 bases and V 3 bases, and 1 base lay outside the gene matches. The germline gives CDR1 SGHTA, CDR2 FQGNSA. The CDR3 spells CASSLGTSGTYEQYF. The CDR3 DNA reads as TGTGCCAGCAGCTTGGGGACTAGCGGGACCTACGAGCAGTACTTC.

The chain joins TRBV5-4 to TRBJ2-3, with a weak D call TRBD2 (5 bases). Trimming removed 2 bases from V and 0 bases from J, with 13 bases in between. Per the germline V gene, CDR1 is SGHNT and CDR2 is YYREEE (reference sequence). This CDR3 has 16 residues. Here the CDR3 reads CASSFGRVGSTDTQYF. Here the CDR3 DNA reads TGTGCCAGCAGCTTTGGGCGGGTGGGGAGCACAGATACGCAGTATTTT.

This CDR3 reads CASSLPRGELFF. CDR3 bases: TGTGCCAGCAGCTTACCCAGAGGGGAGCTGTTTTTT. The rearrangement joins TRBV7-9 to TRBJ2-2; unclear D gene. V dropped 2 bases and J dropped 8 bases, with 6 bases sitting between them. Germline CDR1 and CDR2: SEHNR and FQNEAQ (reference sequence). This CDR3 contains 12 residues.

This chain links TRBV5-1 with TRBJ1-4, with D unclear. Germline V CDR1 and CDR2: SGHRS, YFSETQ. The CDR3 is 15 amino acids. With 1 base removed from V and 7 bases from J, the gap between germline ends came to 14 bases. CDR3: CASSLLGSSGEKLFF. The CDR3 DNA sequence: TGCGCCAGCAGCTTGTTAGGCAGTTCAGGTGAAAAACTGTTTTTT.

V usage is TRBV5-1 and J usage is TRBJ2-7, with TRBD1 matching over 7 bases. This CDR3 spans 14 amino acids. CDR1 and CDR2 (germline): SGHRS, YFSETQ. Losses at the gene ends were 1 base for V and 7 bases for J; bases not matched to a gene: 8. CDR3 region: CASSLWQGVREQYF. The CDR3 DNA reads TGCGCCAGCAGCTTGTGGCAGGGGGTAAGAGAGCAGTACTTC.

V and J are TRBV4-1 and TRBJ2-7; 15 nucleotides line up with TRBD2. This CDR3 region has 20 residues. Germline V gives CDR1 MGHRA, CDR2 YSYEKL. With V trimmed by 0 bases and J by 6 bases, 15 bases remained unmatched. The CDR3 reads CASSQDRTSGRAGIAGEQYF. CDR3 DNA sequence: TGCGCCAGCAGCCAAGACCGGACTAGCGGGAGGGCCGGTATAGCTGGCGAGCAGTACTTC.

V is TRBV4-1 and J is TRBJ2-5; perhaps TRBD2 as D (5 bases). Germline V gives CDR1 MGHRA, CDR2 YSYEKL. This CDR3 comprises 17 residues. Trimming left V 1 base short and J 3 bases short, with 18 bases between. The CDR3 DNA reads as TGCGCCAGCAGCCAAGTGGCGGGTGGGCCTTCCAAAGAGACCCAGTACTTC. It is translated as CASSQVAGGPSKETQYF.

This chain joins TRBV6-5 and TRBJ1-2; D is undetermined. The germline gives CDR1 MNHEY, CDR2 SVGAGI. The CDR3 sequence is 14 residues long. The ends were cut back, 5 bases at V and 2 bases at J, with 12 bases in the middle. The DNA of the CDR3 is TGTGCCAGCAGTGAACAGTTCTTCAACTATGGCTACACCTTC. It specifies CASSEQFFNYGYTF.

The chain links TRBV5-1 to TRBJ1-4; possibly TRBD1 for D (6 bases). The CDR3 contains 16 residues. Looked up from germline, CDR1 is SGHRS and CDR2 is YFSETQ. V was pared by 3 bases and J by 2 bases, with 14 bases between. The CDR3 is CASSSTGSSTNEKLFF. As DNA, the CDR3 is TGCGCCAGCAGCTCGACAGGTTCAAGTACTAATGAAAAACTGTTTTTT.

V is TRBV4-1 and J is TRBJ2-1, with D possibly matching TRBD1 (5 bases). V lost 2 bases and J lost 8, with 28 bases in between. Germline V gives CDR1 MGHRA, CDR2 YSYEKL. The CDR3 has 19 residues. The CDR3 spells CASSQFPAGLIPPSDEQFF. The DNA for the CDR3 is TGCGCCAGCAGCCAATTTCCCGCAGGGTTAATCCCCCCGAGCGATGAGCAGTTCTTC.

For the CDR3, the DNA is TGTGCCAGCAGCTCAGGGGGCGGTGAGACCCAGTACTTC. Amino acids: CASSSGGGETQYF. This chain uses TRBV11-3 with TRBJ2-5; 8 nucleotides agree with TRBD1. In germline, CDR1 is SGHNT, CDR2 YENEEA. There are 13 residues in the CDR3. Losses at the gene ends were 4 bases for V and 5 bases for J; bases not matched to a gene: 3.

The chain joins TRBV4-3 to TRBJ2-3; D is ambiguous. Germline-derived CDR1 and CDR2 are LGHNA and YSLEER. Trimming took 1 base from V and 5 from J, leaving 10 bases between them. CDR3 length: 14 residues. This chain's CDR3 is CASSQGNRKDTQYF. The DNA for the CDR3 is TGCGCCAGCAGCCAAGGAAACCGTAAAGATACGCAGTATTTT.

J is TRBJ1-1 and V is TRBV18; no definite D call. Trimming cost V 3 bases and J 1 base, with 9 bases left between them. Germline CDR1 reads KGHSH; CDR2 reads LQKENI. This CDR3 spans 14 amino acids. In DNA, the CDR3 is TGTGCCAGCTCACCGATAGACGGGAACACTGAAGCTTTCTTT. It encodes CASSPIDGNTEAFF.

The CDR3: CASSSRWVAGGSHEQFF. The CDR3 DNA reads as TGTGCCAGTAGTTCCCGGTGGGTAGCGGGAGGATCGCATGAGCAGTTCTTC. The chain carries TRBV19 and TRBJ2-1; TRBD2 agrees at 10 bases. The CDR3 contains 17 residues. The V gene's germline CDR1 is LNHDA and CDR2 SQIVND (reference sequence). V lost 5 bases to trimming and J lost 8 bases; unmatched junction nucleotides: 15.

The rearrangement links TRBV6-5 to TRBJ1-4; TRBD1 is a possible D gene (5 bases). The CDR3 sequence is 15 residues long. Trimming shortened V by 0 bases and J by 4 bases, and 9 bases separated the two germline ends. The germline V gene has CDR1 MNHEY and CDR2 SVGAGI. Here the CDR3 DNA reads TGTGCCAGCAGTTACTCGGGACTGATTAATGAAAAACTGTTTTTT. Translated: CASSYSGLINEKLFF.

The chain combines TRBV5-4 with TRBJ1-2, with D possibly matching TRBD1 (5 bases). V was pared by 4 bases and J by 5 bases, with 18 bases between. Germline V gives CDR1 SGHNT, CDR2 YYREEE (reference sequence). CDR3 size: 15 residues. CDR3 in amino acids: CASSALGGGSYGYTF. Here the CDR3 DNA reads TGTGCCAGCAGCGCCCTTGGTGGGGGGTCTTATGGCTACACCTTC.

This clone was seen a single time. Distinct nucleotide sequences in the sample also encode this CDR3. The J gene is TRBJ2-2, the V gene TRBV5-1; 7 positions agree with TRBD1. This CDR3 comprises 15 residues. The ends lost 4 bases at V and 0 bases at J; junction bases unmatched: 3. Germline assignment: CDR1 SGHRS and CDR2 YFSETQ. The CDR3: CASSLDRTNTGELFF. CDR3 coding DNA: TGCGCCAGCAGCCTGGACAGGACGAACACCGGGGAGCTGTTTTTT.

The rearrangement joins TRBV28 to TRBJ2-7; TRBD2 aligns across 9 bases. CDR3 size: 15 residues. Trimming took 6 bases from V and 3 from J; bases not matched to a gene: 9. Germline V lookup: CDR1 MDHEN, CDR2 SYDVKM. CDR3 sequence reads: CASRRGGRSSYEQYF. CDR3 sequence (DNA): TGTGCCAGCAGGCGGGGGGGACGCTCCAGCTACGAGCAGTACTTC.

V and J are TRBV7-2 and TRBJ1-2; 7 bases match TRBD1. The germline CDR1 and CDR2 sequences are SGHTA and FQGNSA. Unmatched junction bases numbered 7, after V lost 4 bases and J lost 8 bases. The length of the CDR3 is 13 residues. The CDR3 DNA reads TGTGCCAGCAGCTCCCACAGGGGTGGAGGCTACACCTTC. Its translation is CASSSHRGGGYTF.

The gene calls are TRBV20-1 and TRBJ1-2, with D unresolved. The CDR3 has 11 amino acids. Trimming shortened V by 0 bases and J by 8 bases, and 7 bases separated the two germline ends. CDR1 and CDR2 from the germline V gene are DFQATT and SNEGSKA (reference sequence). Here the CDR3 reads CSARESGGYTF. In DNA, the CDR3 is TGCAGTGCTAGAGAATCAGGCGGCTACACCTTC.